This T cell receptor (beta chain) was recovered during a study of identical twins. Overall study results and limits: Twins shared out-of-frame alpha sequences with excess low generation probability.

In the case of this clonotype: Antigen specificity is unknown.

The CDR3 loop spans 14 amino acids. J gave up 6 bases and V 7 bases, and 12 bases lay outside the gene matches. Germline V gene lookup returns CDR1 WSHSY and CDR2 SAAADI. Template switching supplied a universal primer site; unique molecular identifiers were carried on the cDNA. Each CDR3 protein gets one entry after TCRdb re-called the 5' RACE reads with MiXCR. The sample lists around 650,000 distinct CDR3 sequences; about 7.1% were seen once. This same sample was also part of a study on yellow fever vaccine responses in identical twins.

What was sequenced was PBMCs. The chain has TRBV10-2 and TRBJ2-7; 7 bases fit TRBD2. This TCR was recovered from a woman younger than 30 in good health. This chain's CDR3 is CASNPGRVESEQYF. The DNA for the CDR3 is TGCGCCAGCAATCCTGGGAGGGTGGAGAGCGAGCAGTACTTC.